The 17 T cell receptor beta chains below all came from one sample that was sequenced in a study of beta chain features in type 1 diabetes. The isolated RNA, all of it, was reverse transcribed, so expressed TCRB transcripts were what got sequenced. TCRdb's table, derived via immunoSEQ multiplex PCR, lists solely in-frame clones and lacks some. The table lists about 150,000 clones, about 8.5% of them singletons, with nearly 0.65% in the top ten. Material: central memory CD4+ T cells from blood. The source of these receptors is a young man in good health.

Comment on this clone: Other DNA sequences in this specimen translate into the identical CDR3. The rearrangement joins TRBV7-2 to TRBJ2-5, with TRBD1 as a possible D gene (6 bases). Looked up from germline, CDR1 is SGHTA and CDR2 is FQGNSA. With 5 bases removed from V and 1 base from J, the gap between germline ends came to 11 bases. This CDR3 contains 14 residues. CDR3 nucleotides: TGTGCCAGCAGCCTCGGGACAAGCCAAGAGACCCAGTACTTC. Its translation: CASSLGTSQETQYF.

V usage is TRBV11-2 and J usage is TRBJ2-3; D remains ambiguous. CDR3 length: 12 amino acids. The ends were cut back, 6 bases at V and 2 bases at J, with 6 bases in the middle. In germline, CDR1 is SGHAT, CDR2 FQNNGV. Here the CDR3 reads CASRFYTDTQYF. The CDR3 nucleotides read TGTGCCAGCAGATTTTACACAGATACGCAGTATTTT.

Only a few counts were recorded for this clone. At the DNA level, this CDR3 is encoded by other sequences in the same sample as well. This chain connects TRBV6-6 to TRBJ1-2; 10 nucleotides line up with TRBD1. J gave up 8 bases and V 6 bases, and 6 bases lay outside the gene matches. The CDR3 has 13 residues. Germline-derived CDR1 and CDR2 are MNHNY and SVGAGI (reference sequence). CDR3 in amino acids: CASSDRDRGGYTF. The CDR3 nucleotides are TGTGCCAGCAGCGACCGGGACAGGGGAGGCTACACCTTC.

The chain uses TRBV19 and TRBJ2-1, with D maybe TRBD2 (5 bases). The CDR3 is 15 residues long. Germline-derived CDR1 and CDR2 are LNHDA and SQIVND (reference sequence). The germline V and J ends were trimmed by 1 base and 1 base, with 8 bases remaining between them. The CDR3 DNA sequence: TGTGCCAGTAGTATAGCCCGGGATTCCTACAATGAGCAGTTCTTC. Protein sequence: CASSIARDSYNEQFF.

The rearrangement uses TRBV2 and TRBJ2-7; 7 positions match TRBD1. Germline V CDR1 and CDR2: SNHLY, FYNNEI. Losses at the gene ends were 6 bases for V and 4 bases for J; bases not matched to a gene: 9. This CDR3 spans 14 amino acids. The DNA for the CDR3 is TGTGCCAGCAGCGAGAGACAGGGTTATTACGAGCAGTACTTC. Its protein is CASSERQGYYEQYF.

The rearrangement uses TRBV4-2 and TRBJ2-3, with D unclear. V lost 2 bases to trimming and J lost 5 bases, with 5 bases between them. The germline gives CDR1 LGHNA, CDR2 YNFKEQ. The CDR3 extends over 12 amino acids. The chain's CDR3 is CASSQWLDTQYF. The CDR3 nucleotides read TGTGCCAGCAGCCAATGGCTAGATACGCAGTATTTT.

This clone was observed a few times. The J gene is TRBJ2-7, the V gene TRBV18, with 7 bases aligning to TRBD1. This CDR3 contains 16 residues. Per the germline V gene, CDR1 is KGHSH and CDR2 is LQKENI. V trimming: 5 bases; J trimming: 0 bases; junction bases outside the gene matches: 10. The chain's CDR3 is CASSSQDRLSSYEQYF. Written as DNA, the CDR3 is TGTGCCAGCTCATCTCAGGACAGGCTTAGCTCCTACGAGCAGTACTTC.

Many counts were recorded for this clone. The chain has TRBV10-3 and TRBJ2-5; TRBD2 matches 9 bases. Germline trimming cut 5 bases from V and 4 bases from J; bases unmatched to any gene: 2. CDR1 is ENHRY, CDR2 SYGVKD, per germline. The CDR3 totals 13 residues. The CDR3 DNA is TGTGCCATCAGTTCACTAGCGGGAGAGACCCAGTACTTC. Its translation is CAISSLAGETQYF.

This clone was counted a few times. The J gene is TRBJ1-1, the V gene TRBV7-2; D remains ambiguous. The CDR3 contains 12 residues. CDR1 and CDR2 (germline): SGHTA, FQGNSA. CDR3 protein: CADGRVPTEAFF. Written as DNA, the CDR3 is TGTGCTGATGGGAGGGTGCCCACTGAAGCTTTCTTT.

The chain uses TRBV28 and TRBJ2-1; D perhaps matches TRBD2 (7 bases). CDR1 is MDHEN and CDR2 is SYDVKM in the germline V gene. The CDR3 extends over 13 amino acids. Deletions cut 6 bases from V and 8 bases from J, with 14 bases between. CDR3 loop: CASREGGRHEQFF. The CDR3 nucleotides are TGTGCCAGCAGAGAGGGGGGGCGACATGAGCAGTTCTTC.

This clone was observed a handful of times. This chain uses TRBV30 with TRBJ2-6; the match to TRBD2 covers 8 bases. This CDR3 comprises 17 residues. Germline V lookup: CDR1 GTSNPN, CDR2 SVGIG (reference sequence). Trimming at V came to 4 bases and at J to 0 bases, leaving 8 bases not matched to a gene. CDR3 residues: CAWNNGRVLSGANVLTF. CDR3 bases: TGTGCCTGGAACAACGGGAGGGTCCTCTCTGGGGCCAACGTCCTGACTTTC.

This clone came up a few times. The CDR3: CASSAQGFSTEAFF. DNA for the CDR3: TGTGCCAGCAGCGCCCAGGGATTCAGCACTGAAGCTTTCTTT. The rearrangement links TRBV7-2 to TRBJ1-1; possibly TRBD1 for D (5 bases). The CDR3 contains 14 residues. Trimming removed 5 bases from V and 4 bases from J, with 14 bases in between. The germline V gene encodes CDR1 SGHTA and CDR2 FQGNSA.

This sequence joins TRBV27 and TRBJ2-3; 9 positions match TRBD1. Losses at the gene ends were 5 bases for V and 5 bases for J; bases not matched to a gene: 11. CDR3 size: 16 residues. CDR1 and CDR2 from the germline V gene are MNHEY and SMNVEV (reference sequence). The CDR3 DNA reads TGTGCCAGCAGTCCCGTGACAGGGGGTTGGAGAGATACGCAGTATTTT. Encoded protein: CASSPVTGGWRDTQYF.

This clone appeared a single time. V gene TRBV28 combines with J gene TRBJ1-5; TRBD1 is a possible D gene (6 bases). The ends were cut back, 2 bases at V and 4 bases at J, with 18 bases in the middle. Germline V gene data show CDR1 as MDHEN and CDR2 as SYDVKM. CDR3 length equals 17 residues. As DNA, the CDR3 is TGTGCCAGCAGTTTACCAGGGGTTCGGGCCGCGAATCAGCCCCAGCATTTT. Translating gives CASSLPGVRAANQPQHF.

There are a few counts of this clone. The chain carries TRBV7-2 and TRBJ2-5; 12 nucleotides agree with TRBD2. Germline values: CDR1 SGHTA, CDR2 FQGNSA. With 8 bases clipped from V and 5 bases from J, the junction kept 12 bases outside the gene matches. This CDR3 is 16 amino acids long. In DNA form, the CDR3 reads TGTGCCAGCTGCCAATCTAGCGGGGGGGCCGGTGAGACCCAGTACTTC. Translation gives CASCQSSGGAGETQYF.

The V call is TRBV5-1, the J call TRBJ1-1; D might be TRBD1 (6 bases). Trimming removed 3 bases at V and 0 bases at J, with 12 bases between. There are 15 residues in the CDR3. Germline V gene data show CDR1 as SGHRS and CDR2 as YFSETQ. The CDR3 loop is CASSSRGGLNTEAFF. CDR3 DNA sequence: TGCGCCAGCAGCTCAAGGGGGGGTTTGAACACTGAAGCTTTCTTT.

This clone was observed at least ten times. The V and J genes are TRBV28 and TRBJ2-5; D is uncertain. The CDR3 runs 14 residues. V dropped 10 bases and J dropped 5 bases, with 20 bases sitting between them. Germline V gives CDR1 MDHEN, CDR2 SYDVKM. Here the CDR3 reads CATSTDLGSETQYF. The CDR3 DNA follows: TGTGCCACCTCGACGGATCTGGGCTCGGAGACCCAGTACTTC. Full variable domain (outside the CDR3, taken from reference TRBV28 and TRBJ2-5): DVKVTQSSRYLVKRTGEKVFLECVQDMDHENMFWYRQDPGLGLRLIYFSYDVKMKEKGDIPEGYSVSREKKERFSLILESASTNQTSMYLCATSTDLGSETQYFGPGTRLLVL.